This is a list of T cell receptor beta chains from one sample in a study of T cells in Graves' hyperthyroidism and ophthalmopathy. TCRdb fed the multiplex PCR reads into MiXCR, producing one record per CDR3 protein. This sample carries under 550,000 distinct CDR3 sequences, about 20% of them seen once, and the ten largest clones take over 45%. Input material: blood. Receptors were obtained from a man aged 35-49 years with Graves' ophthalmopathy. Both conserved end residues are part of each CDR3. D genes are given only for firm matches. The size entry is marked missing in some rows and otherwise reads once, few, many or a size class.

abundance | j_gene | d_gene | v_gene | CDR3nt | CDR3aa
many | TRBJ1-6 | TRBD1 | TRBV5-1 | TGCGCCAGCAGCCCGGACAGGGGTAATTCACCCCTCCACTTT | CASSPDRGNSPLHF
few | TRBJ1-4 | NA | TRBV12-3/TRBV12-4 | TGTGCCAGCAGCCTTCAGGGTGGAACTAATGAAAAACTGTTTTTT | CASSLQGGTNEKLFF
NA | TRBJ2-7 | TRBD1 | TRBV18 | TGTGCCAGCTCACCCGGACGACAGGGTACCTACGAGCAGTACTTC | CASSPGRQGTYEQYF
few | TRBJ2-7 | NA | TRBV7-9 | TGTGCCAGCAGCTACACACCGGGACACTTAGGCTCCTACGAGCAGTACTTC | CASSYTPGHLGSYEQYF
NA | TRBJ2-7 | NA | TRBV5-1 | TGCGCCAGCAGCTTGGGAGGCGGGGCCGTTTTTGGCGAGCAGTACTTC | CASSLGGGAVFGEQYF
NA | TRBJ1-4 | NA | TRBV28 | TGTGCCAGCACCACTATGTTGGCACCAGCAACTAATGAAAAACTGTTTTTT | CASTTMLAPATNEKLFF
few | TRBJ2-3 | NA | TRBV24-1 | TGTGCCACCAGTGATGAAGGGGATACGCAGTATTTT | CATSDEGDTQYF
many | TRBJ2-7 | NA | TRBV7-2 | TGTGCCAGCAGTCTCCAGGGAGAAGTGGTATACGAGCAGTACTTC | CASSLQGEVVYEQYF
many | TRBJ1-1 | NA | TRBV6-1 | TGTGCCAGCGGAATTTTGAACACTGAAGCTTTCTTT | CASGILNTEAFF
NA | TRBJ1-2 | NA | TRBV12-3/TRBV12-4 | TGTGCCAGCAGGAGGTCGGTTGGCTACACCTTC | CASRRSVGYTF
few | TRBJ1-2 | NA | TRBV27 | TGTGCCAGCAGTCCACAACCATCGGGTATGGGGAACTATGGCTACACCTTC | CASSPQPSGMGNYGYTF
few | TRBJ1-1 | NA | TRBV12-3/TRBV12-4 | TGTGCCAGCAGGACTCGAACTGAAGCTTTCTTT | CASRTRTEAFF
NA | TRBJ1-5 | TRBD1 | TRBV7-9 | TGTGCCAGCAGCTTATCACCGGCAGGGGGGAATCAGCCCCAGCATTTT | CASSLSPAGGNQPQHF
few | TRBJ1-3 | NA | TRBV5-5 | TGTGCCAGCAGTACTTCATCCCCTGGCCAAGGGCGCGTATGGTATTTT | CASSTSSPGQGRVWYF
many | TRBJ1-1 | NA | TRBV12-3/TRBV12-4 | TGTGCCAGCAGTTTACTTGGCAGGCTGGTTTCCACTGAAGCTTTCTTT | CASSLLGRLVSTEAFF
few | TRBJ2-5 | NA | TRBV28 | TGTGCCAGCAGTTTCGGAGAGGAGGGGTACCAAGAGACCCAGTACTTC | CASSFGEEGYQETQYF